These T cell receptor beta chains were read from a single sample in a study of blood T cell repertoires in COVID-19. Only in-frame clones appear in the TCRdb table, and some are missing; sequencing was by immunoSEQ multiplex PCR. The table records about 130,000 clones, about 70% of them present only once. The sample consisted of peripheral blood. The origin of the receptors is a man aged 55 to 70 with acute or convalescent COVID-19. CDR3s include the opening cysteine and the closing phenylalanine or tryptophan.

j_call v_call cdr3_aa
TRBJ2-1 TRBV24-1 CATRDYGISEQFF
TRBJ1-1 TRBV7-9 CASSSSLGWTEAFF
TRBJ1-6 TRBV11-3 CASSFWTADSPLHF
TRBJ1-2 TRBV5-4 CASSSGRAGVNYGYTF
TRBJ2-7 TRBV2 CASSEVEAGDGQQYF
TRBJ1-4 TRBV5-1 CASSPGGGNNEKLFF
TRBJ1-4 TRBV5-8 CASSSVGGFEKLFF
TRBJ1-2 TRBV6-5 CASSYTTGAANYGYTF
TRBJ2-3 TRBV7-9 CASSAGLDTQYF
TRBJ1-2 TRBV20-1 CSASVTGTGESGYTF
TRBJ1-1 TRBV30 CAWSVFGGQVAFF
TRBJ1-5 TRBV29-1 CSVGTAGGQPQHF
TRBJ2-1 TRBV9 CASSPRTSGAGEQFF
TRBJ1-2 TRBV6-5 CASSYSRQGANGYTF
TRBJ1-1 TRBV7-6 CASRPMAGVNTEAFF
TRBJ2-3 TRBV15 CATSRGGRATSTDTQYF
TRBJ2-1 TRBV7-2 CASSLPGSVHEQFF
TRBJ2-2 TRBV5-1 CASSLGTGETGELFF
TRBJ1-1 TRBV14 CASSHSKTGTKNTEAFF
TRBJ2-2 TRBV2 CASRGLAGGTGELFF
TRBJ2-4 TRBV10-1 CASLLAVKNIQYF
TRBJ1-2 TRBV7-3 CASSQTSTGGYTF
TRBJ2-1 TRBV5-1 CASRAAVSVIEQFF
TRBJ2-7 TRBV2 CASSDGTVSSYEQYF
TRBJ2-3 TRBV5-1 CASSAGQYSTDTQYF
TRBJ2-6 TRBV19 CASSIGYWSRASNGANVLTF
TRBJ2-2 TRBV25-1 CASTQTGVVGELFF